This entry features one T cell receptor beta chain sequence. Original analysis: Amplification of reference gene primers was used by the study to estimate nucleated cell counts. The table came from immunoSEQ multiplex PCR; TCRdb's copy has only in-frame clones and leaves some out. V and J calls and clone size come straight from that table; D and trimming were deduced from the DNA. Of some 150,000 clones in the sample, around 85% were seen once. This sample was taken from a study of blood T cell repertoires in COVID-19. CDR3 length: 16 amino acids. CDR1 is ENHRY and CDR2 is SYGVKD in the germline V gene. With V trimmed by 10 bases and J by 9 bases, 18 bases remained unmatched.

Source material: peripheral blood. The clonotype was recovered from a woman of 80 years or more with acute or convalescent COVID-19. This chain uses TRBV10-3 with TRBJ1-6, with 7 nucleotides matching TRBD1. This CDR3 reads CATQPSTGAIGSPLHF. CDR3 DNA: TGTGCCACCCAACCTAGCACAGGGGCGATAGGTTCACCCCTCCACTTT.